The next 26 T cell receptor beta chains were all read from a single sample in a study of Graves' ophthalmopathy and Graves' hyperthyroidism. From RNA, the CDR3 regions of TCR beta chains were amplified and sequenced. RT-PCR was first run with HTBI primers, then multiplex PCR in a second round. TCRdb itself ran the multiplex PCR reads through MiXCR, one entry per CDR3 protein. The sample records 240,000 or so distinct CDR3 sequences, approximately 42% being singletons. Sequenced sample: peripheral blood. These TCRs come from an adult man with Graves' ophthalmopathy.

On this clonotype itself: This clone may be a read error of a much larger clone one base away. It is likely a read error, because the conserved phenylalanine at the end of the CDR3 is missing. This chain uses TRBV2 with TRBJ1-2; TRBD1 aligns across 11 bases. Germline V lookup: CDR1 SNHLY, CDR2 FYNNEI. The length of the CDR3 is 15 residues. V was clipped by 4 bases and J by 4 bases; unmatched bases: 5. The CDR3 DNA follows: TGTGCCAGCAGTGGGACAGGGGGCGACAGCTATGGCTACACCCTC. Amino acid sequence: CASSGTGGDSYGYTL.

This clonotype came up a few times. V usage is TRBV5-8 and J usage is TRBJ1-2, with TRBD1 as a possible D gene (5 bases). This CDR3 has 13 residues. The V gene lost 3 bases and the J gene lost 2 bases, with 8 bases spanning the gap. Germline lookup yields CDR1 SGHTS and CDR2 YDEGEE. The CDR3 sequence is CASSSTVNYGYTF. The CDR3 DNA sequence: TGTGCCAGCAGCTCGACAGTCAACTATGGCTACACCTTC.

There are a few counts of this clonotype. The chain uses TRBV20-1 and TRBJ2-7; TRBD1 agrees at 12 bases. The CDR3 totals 14 residues. Germline CDR1 is DFQATT and CDR2 is SNEGSKA (reference sequence). V was pared by 4 bases and J by 5 bases, with 6 bases of the junction left unmatched. The CDR3, as DNA: TGCAGTGCTACCCCAGGGGACAGGGGGCACGAGCAGTACTTC. It yields the protein CSATPGDRGHEQYF.

This clonotype was detected a few times. The chain combines TRBV2 with TRBJ1-3; D not resolved. The CDR3 runs 12 residues. Germline V gene sequence: CDR1 SNHLY, CDR2 FYNNEI. The V end was cut by 7 bases, the J end by 1 base, with 5 bases between. Here the CDR3 reads CASTASGNTIYF. The CDR3 DNA reads TGTGCCAGCACGGCTTCTGGAAACACCATATATTTT.

V usage is TRBV24-1 and J usage is TRBJ2-5; possible D gene TRBD2, 5 bases. Germline loops: CDR1 KGHDR, CDR2 SFDVKD. V was pared by 5 bases and J by 5 bases, with 20 bases between. This CDR3 contains 16 residues. The CDR3 protein is CATSASDYGQGETQYF. The DNA for the CDR3 is TGTGCCACCAGTGCCTCAGACTATGGTCAAGGGGAGACCCAGTACTTC.

The chain joins TRBV7-3 to TRBJ1-1, with TRBD1 identical over 8 bases. The CDR3 has 16 amino acids. Germline CDR1 SGHTA, CDR2 FQGTGA. V shed 5 bases, J shed 4 bases, and the junction held 12 bases outside the gene matches. This chain's CDR3 is CASSQEGQVRGTEAFF. The CDR3 nucleotides are TGTGCCAGCAGCCAAGAGGGACAGGTCCGGGGCACTGAAGCTTTCTTT.

This clonotype was observed many times. V gene TRBV7-6 combines with J gene TRBJ2-5; D call uncertain. This CDR3 region has 12 residues. The V end was cut by 5 bases, the J end by 3 bases, with 7 bases between. CDR1 is SGHVS, CDR2 FNYEAQ, per germline. The CDR3 loop reads CASSTKEETQYF. The CDR3 bases are TGTGCCAGCAGCACGAAGGAAGAGACCCAGTACTTC.

The table lists this clonotype with a few counts. The V gene is TRBV11-2, the J gene TRBJ1-2, with D perhaps TRBD1 (5 bases). CDR1 is SGHAT and CDR2 is FQNNGV in the germline V gene. This CDR3 is built from 13 residues. V lost 0 bases, J lost 4 bases, and 6 bases lay in between. The CDR3 bases are TGTGCCAGCAGCTTAGAACAGGCCTATGGCTACACCTTC. Translated: CASSLEQAYGYTF.

V gene TRBV7-6 combines with J gene TRBJ2-2; no firm D call. The V end lost 1 base, the J end lost 2 bases, and 5 bases lay between the germline ends. CDR1 is SGHVS and CDR2 is FNYEAQ in the germline V gene. The CDR3 is made up of 14 amino acids. CDR3 region: CASSLDANTGELFF. The CDR3 DNA reads TGTGCCAGCAGCTTAGACGCCAACACCGGGGAGCTGTTTTTT.

This clonotype was seen a few times. V gene TRBV7-9 combines with J gene TRBJ1-6, with TRBD1 as a possible D gene (5 bases). The V gene lost 5 bases and the J gene lost 7 bases, with 12 bases spanning the gap. Per germline, CDR1 SEHNR and CDR2 FQNEAQ (reference sequence). This CDR3 has 14 residues. CDR3 nucleotide sequence: TGTGCCAGCAGCGTGGGGACGGAAAATTCACCCCTCCACTTT. Amino acid sequence: CASSVGTENSPLHF. Based on the CDR3 plus reference TRBV7-9 and TRBJ1-6, the full variable domain is DTGVSQNPRHKITKRGQNVTFRCDPISEHNRLYWYRQTLGQGPEFLTYFQNEAQLEKSRLLSDRFSAERPKGSFSTLEIQRTEQGDSAMYLCASSVGTENSPLHFGNGTRLTVT.

In this sample, this clonotype turned up a few times. The chain recombines TRBV7-9 with TRBJ1-1; tentative D call: TRBD1 (6 bases). CDR3 length: 14 amino acids. V shed 5 bases and J shed 4 bases, with 14 bases lying between them. Germline V gene lookup returns CDR1 SEHNR and CDR2 FQNEAQ (reference sequence). The CDR3: CASSTEGEVTEAFF. In DNA, the CDR3 is TGTGCCAGCAGCACGGAGGGGGAGGTCACTGAAGCTTTCTTT.

This clonotype was observed a few times. The J gene is TRBJ1-1, the V gene TRBV12-3 or TRBV12-4; the match to TRBD1 covers 11 bases. CDR3 length: 15 residues. V shed 3 bases and J 6 bases; nucleotides not matched to a gene: 6. The CDR3 loop reads CASSFRTGGNAEAFF. DNA of the CDR3: TGTGCCAGCAGTTTTAGGACAGGGGGCAATGCTGAAGCTTTCTTT.

The rearrangement uses TRBV29-1 and TRBJ2-7; 9 bases align to TRBD1. The CDR3 loop spans 14 amino acids. V lost 2 bases, J lost 6 bases, and 8 bases stayed unmatched. Germline CDR1 is SQVTM and CDR2 is ANQGSEA. CDR3 amino acids: CSVEWRNRGREQYF. In DNA form, the CDR3 reads TGCAGCGTTGAATGGCGAAACAGGGGGCGCGAGCAGTACTTC.

This clonotype has a handful of counts. J is TRBJ2-2 and V is TRBV6-5; no firm D call. Germline CDR1 reads MNHEY; CDR2 reads SVGAGI. CDR3 length: 14 residues. The V end was cut by 0 bases, the J end by 5 bases, with 7 bases between. DNA of the CDR3: TGTGCCAGCAGTTACTCCCAAGGGACCGGGGAGCTGTTTTTT. This translates into CASSYSQGTGELFF.

This clonotype appeared once. This sequence joins TRBV6-4 and TRBJ1-2; maybe TRBD1 (5 bases). Germline lookup yields CDR1 MRHNA and CDR2 SNTAGT. This CDR3 comprises 14 residues. With 6 bases removed from V and 4 bases from J, the gap between germline ends came to 15 bases. For the CDR3, the DNA is TGTGCCAGCAGCCTTACTTCAGGGATCTATGGCTACACCTTC. The encoded protein is CASSLTSGIYGYTF.

This clonotype was seen more than once but under ten times. CDR3 amino acids: CAISELSGPPLEQYF. CDR3 in DNA: TGTGCCATCAGTGAGTTGAGCGGCCCCCCTCTGGAGCAGTACTTC. The rearrangement links TRBV10-3 to TRBJ2-7; a possible D gene is TRBD2 (5 bases). V was pared by 1 base and J by 7 bases, with 17 bases between. Germline loops: CDR1 ENHRY, CDR2 SYGVKD. CDR3 length equals 15 residues.

The chain carries TRBV7-9 and TRBJ1-4; TRBD1 agrees at 12 bases. J was trimmed by 7 bases and V by 5 bases; bases with no gene match: 17. This CDR3 spans 19 amino acids. Germline V gene sequence: CDR1 SEHNR, CDR2 FQNEAQ (reference sequence). CDR3 region: CASSQGVPGQGAGSEKLFF. The DNA for the CDR3 is TGTGCCAGCAGCCAAGGGGTCCCGGGACAGGGGGCCGGGAGTGAAAAACTGTTTTTT.

There are a few counts of this clonotype. This chain links TRBV20-1 with TRBJ1-1; the D is unclear. The germline V gene encodes CDR1 DFQATT and CDR2 SNEGSKA (reference sequence). Deletions cut 5 bases from V and 1 base from J, with 17 bases between. The CDR3 runs 15 residues. CDR3 sequence (DNA): TGCAGTGCTTCCGATCCTGTTTTAGGGAACACTGAAGCTTTCTTT. It encodes CSASDPVLGNTEAFF.

This clonotype showed up just once. This chain joins TRBV20-1 and TRBJ1-4; TRBD1 aligns across 10 bases. The CDR3 extends over 15 amino acids. After removal of 6 bases from V and 3 bases from J, the junction contained 7 bases not matched to a gene. In germline, CDR1 is DFQATT, CDR2 SNEGSKA (reference sequence). CDR3 loop: CSARTGGKANEKLFF. CDR3 nucleotides: TGCAGTGCCAGGACAGGGGGGAAGGCTAATGAAAAACTGTTTTTT.

This clonotype was counted a few times. The chain is built from TRBV10-2 and TRBJ1-1; possibly TRBD1 for D (5 bases). Trimming took off 2 bases at V and 1 base at J, with 11 bases between the two ends. The CDR3 runs 15 residues. Germline-derived CDR1 and CDR2 are WSHSY and SAAADI. The CDR3 loop reads CASSESRGRNTEAFF. Written as DNA, the CDR3 is TGCGCCAGCAGTGAGAGTAGGGGACGGAACACTGAAGCTTTCTTT.

This clonotype was seen more than once but under ten times. The rearrangement uses TRBV19 and TRBJ1-5; a possible D gene is TRBD1 (5 bases). The CDR3 loop spans 12 amino acids. With 4 bases removed from V and 5 bases from J, the gap between germline ends came to 6 bases. Germline loops: CDR1 LNHDA, CDR2 SQIVND (reference sequence). CDR3 sequence reads: CASSKGDQPQHF. Here the CDR3 DNA reads TGTGCCAGTAGTAAAGGGGATCAGCCCCAGCATTTT.

This clonotype turned up a few times. The rearrangement joins TRBV20-1 to TRBJ1-6; the match to TRBD1 covers 11 bases. J was trimmed by 12 bases and V by 6 bases; bases with no gene match: 4. Germline-derived CDR1 and CDR2 are DFQATT and SNEGSKA (reference sequence). This CDR3 comprises 12 residues. The CDR3 DNA reads TGCAGTGCCAGGACAGGGGGCGAACCCCTCCACTTT. This encodes CSARTGGEPLHF.

This clonotype was seen a single time. J is TRBJ2-2 and V is TRBV6-5, with 11 positions matching TRBD1. Germline loops: CDR1 MNHEY, CDR2 SVGAGI. Germline trimming cut 4 bases from V and 7 bases from J; bases unmatched to any gene: 5. There are 15 residues in the CDR3. In nucleotides, the CDR3 is TGTGCCAGCAGTTCCGGACAGGGGGCTGGCGGGGAGCTGTTTTTT. Translated, it gives CASSSGQGAGGELFF.

This clonotype was recorded at least ten times. The CDR3 sequence is CASSEQSDTEAFF. The CDR3 coding sequence is TGCGCCAGCAGTGAGCAGTCTGACACTGAAGCTTTCTTT. The chain employs TRBV10-1 and TRBJ1-1; D remains ambiguous. The V gene's germline CDR1 is WNHNN and CDR2 SYGVQD (reference sequence). The CDR3 consists of 13 residues. V was pared by 2 bases and J by 3 bases, with 7 bases between.

V usage is TRBV29-1 and J usage is TRBJ1-1, with D unresolved. Trimming left V 4 bases short and J 10 bases short, with 19 bases between. Germline lookup yields CDR1 SQVTM and CDR2 ANQGSEA. This CDR3 contains 13 residues. CDR3 bases: TGCAGCGTTGGCGCCCCGTTGATGGGCAGAGCTTTCTTT. This encodes CSVGAPLMGRAFF.

To note about this clonotype: It is likely a read error, because the conserved phenylalanine at the end of the CDR3 is missing. The rearrangement uses TRBV29-1 and TRBJ1-5; D is undetermined. V was cut by 4 bases and J by 0 bases, with 10 bases left in between. CDR3 length: 14 residues. CDR1 is SQVTM, CDR2 ANQGSEA, per germline. CDR3 sequence (DNA): TGCAGCGTTGTTGACCGAAATAGCAATCAGCCCCAGCATCTT. Translation gives CSVVDRNSNQPQHL.